This T cell receptor (beta chain) was recovered during a study of beta chain features in type 1 diabetes. From germline, CDR1 is SGHTA and CDR2 FQGNSA. V was pared by 5 bases and J by 6 bases, with 11 bases of the junction left unmatched. The CDR3 consists of 16 residues. The sequenced template was cDNA made from the entire isolated RNA. Profiled with immunoSEQ multiplex PCR; TCRdb holds only in-frame clones, not every one. In the table there are 300,000 to 400,000 clones, 8% of which are singletons. The receptor comes from a woman under 30 in good health. The chain couples TRBV7-2 to TRBJ2-1; TRBD2 aligns across 9 bases. Sequenced input: central memory CD4+ T cells from blood. CDR3 residues: CASSANSGRIGNEQFF. The DNA for the CDR3 is TGTGCCAGCAGCGCAAATAGCGGGAGAATAGGCAATGAGCAGTTCTTC.